In this sample, the clone carrying this T cell receptor beta chain turned up a few times. Sorted populations all exceeded 98% purity. The CDR3 is made up of 15 amino acids. V gave up 1 base and J gave up 1 base, with 11 bases separating them. Germline V CDR1 and CDR2: LGHNA, YNFKEQ. These data come from a study of beta chain features in type 1 diabetes. About the research overall: Investigators examined around 98 million sorted cells across all samples.

All of the isolated RNA was reverse transcribed, so expressed TCRB transcripts were sequenced. TCRdb's table, derived via immunoSEQ multiplex PCR, lists solely in-frame clones and lacks some. The data contain a few hundred thousand clones, about 10% of them singletons. Sample: naive CD4+ T cells from blood. The V gene is TRBV4-2, the J gene TRBJ2-7; a weak D match, TRBD1 (6 bases). This TCR was sampled from a young woman in good health. The CDR3 region has the DNA TGTGCCAGCAGCCAAGCAGGGGCCAGGTCCTACGAGCAGTACTTC. Translating it yields CASSQAGARSYEQYF.